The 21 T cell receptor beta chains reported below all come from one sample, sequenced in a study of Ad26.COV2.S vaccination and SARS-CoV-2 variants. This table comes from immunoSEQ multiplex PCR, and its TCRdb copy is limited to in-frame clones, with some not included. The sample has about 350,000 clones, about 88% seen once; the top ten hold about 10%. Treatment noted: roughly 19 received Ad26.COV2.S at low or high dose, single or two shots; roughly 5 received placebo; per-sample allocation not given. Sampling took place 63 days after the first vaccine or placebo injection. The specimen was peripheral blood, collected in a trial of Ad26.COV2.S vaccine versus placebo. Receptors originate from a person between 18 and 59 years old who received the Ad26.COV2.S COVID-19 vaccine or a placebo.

The CDR3 DNA is TGTGCCTGCGGGCGGGGGAGCCAAGAGACCCAGTACTTC. It yields the protein CACGRGSQETQYF. The V call is TRBV7-2, the J call TRBJ2-5; 7 positions agree with TRBD2. This CDR3 has 13 amino acids. V was clipped by 11 bases and J by 1 base; unmatched bases: 7. CDR1 and CDR2 (germline): SGHTA, FQGNSA.

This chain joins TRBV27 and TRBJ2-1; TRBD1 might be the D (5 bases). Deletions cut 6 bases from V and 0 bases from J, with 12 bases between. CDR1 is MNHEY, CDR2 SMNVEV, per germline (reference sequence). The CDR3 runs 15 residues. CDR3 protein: CASRRTGHSYNEQFF. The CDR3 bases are TGTGCCAGCAGGAGAACAGGCCACTCCTACAATGAGCAGTTCTTC.

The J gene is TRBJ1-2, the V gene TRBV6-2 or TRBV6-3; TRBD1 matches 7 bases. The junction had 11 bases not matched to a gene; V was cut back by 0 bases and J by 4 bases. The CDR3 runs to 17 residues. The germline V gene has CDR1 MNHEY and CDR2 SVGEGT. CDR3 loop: CASSYSIATGDFYGYTF. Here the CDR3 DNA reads TGTGCCAGCAGTTACTCGATAGCCACAGGGGACTTCTATGGCTACACCTTC.

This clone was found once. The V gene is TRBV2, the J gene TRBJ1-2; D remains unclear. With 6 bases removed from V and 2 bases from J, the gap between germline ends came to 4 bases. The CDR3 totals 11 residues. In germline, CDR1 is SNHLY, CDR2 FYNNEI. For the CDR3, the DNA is TGTGCCAGCAGCACCAACTATGGCTACACCTTC. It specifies CASSTNYGYTF.

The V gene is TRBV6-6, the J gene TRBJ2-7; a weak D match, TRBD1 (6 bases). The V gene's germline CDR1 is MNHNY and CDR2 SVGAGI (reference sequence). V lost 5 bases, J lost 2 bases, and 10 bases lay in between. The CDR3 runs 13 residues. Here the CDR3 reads CASSPGTTYEQYF. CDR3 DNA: TGTGCCAGCAGTCCCGGGACAACCTACGAGCAGTACTTC.

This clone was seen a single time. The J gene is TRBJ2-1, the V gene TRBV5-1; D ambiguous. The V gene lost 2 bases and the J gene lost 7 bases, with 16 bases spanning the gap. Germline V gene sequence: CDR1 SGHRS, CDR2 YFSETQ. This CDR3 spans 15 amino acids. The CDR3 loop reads CASSFAGRIGNEQFF. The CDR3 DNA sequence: TGCGCCAGCAGCTTCGCAGGTCGCATAGGGAATGAGCAGTTCTTC.

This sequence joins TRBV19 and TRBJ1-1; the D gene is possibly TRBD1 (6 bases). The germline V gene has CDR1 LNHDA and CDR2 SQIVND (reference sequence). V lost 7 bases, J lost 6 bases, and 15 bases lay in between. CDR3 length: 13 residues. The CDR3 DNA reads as TGTGCCAGTATAACTACAGGGCTATCTGAAGCTTTCTTT. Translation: CASITTGLSEAFF.

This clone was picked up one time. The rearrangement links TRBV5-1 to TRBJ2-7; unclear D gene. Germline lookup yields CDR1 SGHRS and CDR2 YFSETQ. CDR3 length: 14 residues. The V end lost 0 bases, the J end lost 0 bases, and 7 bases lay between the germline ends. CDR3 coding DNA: TGCGCCAGCAGCTTGGGGCCATACTCCTACGAGCAGTACTTC. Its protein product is CASSLGPYSYEQYF.

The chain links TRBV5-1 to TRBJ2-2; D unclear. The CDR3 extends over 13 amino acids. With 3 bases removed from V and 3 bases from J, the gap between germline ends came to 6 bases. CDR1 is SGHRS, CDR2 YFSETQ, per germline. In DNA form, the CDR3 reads TGCGCCAGCAGCTCGGCAGACACCGGGGAGCTGTTTTTT. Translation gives CASSSADTGELFF.

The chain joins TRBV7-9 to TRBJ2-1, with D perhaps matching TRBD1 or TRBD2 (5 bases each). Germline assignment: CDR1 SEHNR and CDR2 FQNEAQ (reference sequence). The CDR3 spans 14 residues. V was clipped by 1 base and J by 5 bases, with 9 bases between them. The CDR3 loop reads CASSLGGKDNEQFF. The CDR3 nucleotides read TGTGCCAGCAGCTTAGGGGGGAAAGACAATGAGCAGTTCTTC.

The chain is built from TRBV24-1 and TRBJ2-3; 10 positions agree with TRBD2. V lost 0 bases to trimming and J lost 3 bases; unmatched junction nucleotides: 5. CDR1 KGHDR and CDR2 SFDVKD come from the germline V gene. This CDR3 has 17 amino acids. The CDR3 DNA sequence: TGTGCCACCAGTGATTTGCCTAGCGGGAGCGAAACAGATACGCAGTATTTT. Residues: CATSDLPSGSETDTQYF.

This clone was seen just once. The CDR3 coding sequence is TGTGCCAGCAGTCTTAAGCTCCTCTCCTACGAGCAGTACTTC. Residues: CASSLKLLSYEQYF. This chain links TRBV28 with TRBJ2-7, with unresolved D. The CDR3 loop spans 14 amino acids. Germline V gene sequence: CDR1 MDHEN, CDR2 SYDVKM. V lost 5 bases, J lost 0 bases, and 11 bases lay in between. The full variable domain, its missing parts supplied by reference TRBV28 and TRBJ2-7, is DVKVTQSSRYLVKRTGEKVFLECVQDMDHENMFWYRQDPGLGLRLIYFSYDVKMKEKGDIPEGYSVSREKKERFSLILESASTNQTSMYLCASSLKLLSYEQYFGPGTRLTVT.

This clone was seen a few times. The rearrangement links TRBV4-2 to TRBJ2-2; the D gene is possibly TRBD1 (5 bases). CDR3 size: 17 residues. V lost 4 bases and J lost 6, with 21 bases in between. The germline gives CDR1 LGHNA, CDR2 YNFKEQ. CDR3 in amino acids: CASSPSGSGLRAGELFF. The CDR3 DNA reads TGTGCCAGCAGCCCCTCTGGATCAGGGTTAAGGGCCGGGGAGCTGTTTTTT.

CDR3 loop: CASRRGVYSADTQYF. The CDR3 nucleotides are TGTGCCAGCAGACGGGGGGTTTATTCGGCAGATACGCAGTATTTT. The chain links TRBV7-2 to TRBJ2-3; 7 positions agree with TRBD2. Losses at the gene ends were 6 bases for V and 4 bases for J; bases not matched to a gene: 10. CDR3 length: 15 amino acids. Germline CDR1 and CDR2: SGHTA and FQGNSA.

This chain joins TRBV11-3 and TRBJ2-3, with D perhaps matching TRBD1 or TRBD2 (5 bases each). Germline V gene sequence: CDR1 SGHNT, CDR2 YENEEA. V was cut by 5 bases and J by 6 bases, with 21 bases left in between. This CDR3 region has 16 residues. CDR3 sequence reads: CASSTRDVAGADTQYF. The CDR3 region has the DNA TGTGCCAGCAGCACCCGGGACGTCGCCGGGGCCGATACGCAGTATTTT.

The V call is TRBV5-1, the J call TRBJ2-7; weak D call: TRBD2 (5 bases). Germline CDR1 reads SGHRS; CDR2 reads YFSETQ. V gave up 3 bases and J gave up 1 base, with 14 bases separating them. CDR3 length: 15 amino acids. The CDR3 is CASSSQRTASYEQYF. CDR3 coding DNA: TGCGCCAGCAGCTCGCAGCGGACGGCTTCCTACGAGCAGTACTTC.

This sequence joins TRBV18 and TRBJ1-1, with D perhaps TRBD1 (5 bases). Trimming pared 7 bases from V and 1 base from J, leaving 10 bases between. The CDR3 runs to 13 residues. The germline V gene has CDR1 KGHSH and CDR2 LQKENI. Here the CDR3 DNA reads TGTGCCAGCTTCAGGGATCGGAACACTGAAGCTTTCTTT. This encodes CASFRDRNTEAFF. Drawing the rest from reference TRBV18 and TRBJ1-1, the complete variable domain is NAGVMQNPRHLVRRRGQEARLRCSPMKGHSHVYWYRQLPEEGLKFMVYLQKENIIDESGMPKERFSAEFPKEGPSILRIQQVVRGDSAAYFCASFRDRNTEAFFGQGTRLTVV.

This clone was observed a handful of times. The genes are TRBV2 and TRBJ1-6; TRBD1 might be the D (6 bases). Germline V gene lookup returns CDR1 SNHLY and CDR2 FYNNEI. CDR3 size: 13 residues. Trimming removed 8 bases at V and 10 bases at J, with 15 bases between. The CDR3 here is CASPKERGSPLHF. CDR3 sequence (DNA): TGTGCCAGCCCAAAGGAGAGGGGGTCACCCCTCCACTTT. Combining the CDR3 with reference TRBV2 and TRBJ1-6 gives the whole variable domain EPEVTQTPSHQVTQMGQEVILRCVPISNHLYFYWYRQILGQKVEFLVSFYNNEISEKSEIFDDQFSVERPDGSNFTLKIRSTKLEDSAMYFCASPKERGSPLHFGNGTRLTVT.

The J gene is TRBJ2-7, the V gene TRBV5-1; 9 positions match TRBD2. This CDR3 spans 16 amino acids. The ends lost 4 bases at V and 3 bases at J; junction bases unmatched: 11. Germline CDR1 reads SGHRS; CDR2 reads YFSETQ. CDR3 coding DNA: TGCGCCAGCAGCCCGACTAGCGGAGGGGGGTTCTACGAGCAGTACTTC. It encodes CASSPTSGGGFYEQYF.

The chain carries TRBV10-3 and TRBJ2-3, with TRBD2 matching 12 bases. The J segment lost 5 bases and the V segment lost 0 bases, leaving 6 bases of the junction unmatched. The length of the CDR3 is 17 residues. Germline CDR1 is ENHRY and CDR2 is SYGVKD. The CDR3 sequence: CAISESTPGLAGDTQYF. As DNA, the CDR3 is TGTGCCATCAGTGAGTCGACTCCGGGACTAGCGGGAGATACGCAGTATTTT.

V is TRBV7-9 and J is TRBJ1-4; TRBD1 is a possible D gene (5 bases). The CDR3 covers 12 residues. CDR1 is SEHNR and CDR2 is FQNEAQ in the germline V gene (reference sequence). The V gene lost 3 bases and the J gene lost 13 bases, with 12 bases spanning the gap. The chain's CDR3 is CASSFGGEGLFF. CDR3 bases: TGTGCCAGCAGCTTCGGGGGAGAAGGACTGTTTTTT.